This is a list of T cell receptor beta chains from one sample in a study of radiation and T cells in renal cell carcinoma. Libraries were prepared by immunoSEQ multiplex PCR; TCRdb keeps only in-frame clonotypes and omits some of them. The sample has approximately 83,000 clones, around four fifths seen once. The specimen was blood, collected from a patient whose treatment included radiotherapy and nephrectomy. Source of these receptors: a man aged 50 to 59 with renal cell carcinoma. The CDR3 runs from the conserved cysteine through the conserved F or W. D genes are given only for firm matches. The size of a clone is reported for some rows only, either as once, few or many, or as a class for expanded clones.

V,size,D,J,DNA,CDR3
TRBV5-4,.,.,TRBJ2-5,TGTGCCAGCAGTCCCGGAGGGGGAGGGGAGACCCAGTACTTC,CASSPGGGGETQYF
TRBV4-3,.,.,TRBJ1-6,TGCGCCAGCAGCCAAGGGTCCCAGGGTAGAAATTCACCCCTCCACTTT,CASSQGSQGRNSPLHF
TRBV7-2,.,.,TRBJ2-7,TGTGCCAGCAGCCCACGACAGGTACCCTACGAGCAGTACTTC,CASSPRQVPYEQYF
TRBV5-4,.,TRBD2,TRBJ2-1,TGTGCCAGCAGCTCATTAACTAGCGGGCGGAACAATGAGCAGTTCTTC,CASSSLTSGRNNEQFF
TRBV27,.,TRBD1,TRBJ1-2,TGTGCCAGCAGTTGGGACAGGGGTGTCACCTTC,CASSWDRGVTF
TRBV27,.,TRBD2,TRBJ2-7,TGTGCCAGCAGTTCCTTAGGGACTAGCGGGAGAAACGAGCAGTACTTC,CASSSLGTSGRNEQYF
TRBV6-6,.,.,TRBJ1-1,TGTGCCAGTAGAGGGGGGAAGTTTACTGAAGCTTTCTTT,CASRGGKFTEAFF
TRBV7-9,.,.,TRBJ1-1,TGTGCCAGCAGCTTAGCTCCTCACGATCGGACCGGGTCGAGCACTGAAGCTTTCTTT,CASSLAPHDRTGSSTEAFF
TRBV7-2,few,TRBD2,TRBJ2-1,TGTGCCAGCAGCTTAGGCGGGGGGGCCAATGAGCAGTTCTTC,CASSLGGGANEQFF
TRBV6-6,.,.,TRBJ1-5,TGTGCCAGCCGTTTCCGGGATCGCAATCAGCCCCAGCATTTT,CASRFRDRNQPQHF
TRBV9,.,.,TRBJ2-3,TGTGCCAGCAGCGTAGCAGCGGGCCCATCTGGAGATACGCAGTATTTT,CASSVAAGPSGDTQYF
TRBV7-2,.,.,TRBJ2-7,TGTGCCAGCAGCTCCAGGGGGGGATACGAGCAGTACTTC,CASSSRGGYEQYF
TRBV6-5,.,TRBD1,TRBJ1-5,TGTGCCAGCAGTACAGAACAGGGGTATGGACCCCAGCATTTT,CASSTEQGYGPQHF
TRBV11-2,.,TRBD2,TRBJ2-7,TGTGCCAGCAGCTTAGAGGCTAGCGGGAGGAATTTCTACCACGAGCAGTACTTC,CASSLEASGRNFYHEQYF
TRBV27,.,.,TRBJ2-3,TGTGCCAGCAGTCCATACAGATCTCCCCCCACAGATACGCAGTATTTT,CASSPYRSPPTDTQYF
TRBV7-9,.,.,TRBJ1-5,TGTGCCAGCAGCTTAAAGGGGACGGGCAATCAGCCCCAGCATTTT,CASSLKGTGNQPQHF
TRBV7-2,.,TRBD2,TRBJ2-5,TGTGCCAGCAGCTTAACGGGGGGGCTGGAGACCCAGTACTTC,CASSLTGGLETQYF
TRBV6-1,.,.,TRBJ2-2,TGTGCCAGCAGTGCCCGGGACGACACCGGGGAGCTGTTTTTT,CASSARDDTGELFF
TRBV18,.,TRBD1,TRBJ2-5,TGTGCCAGCTCACCACCTGGACAGGTTAGGCGTGAGACCCAGTACTTC,CASSPPGQVRRETQYF
TRBV6-5,once,.,TRBJ1-2,TGTGCCAGCAGTTATCGGGTTGACCTGGGGGACTACACCTTC,CASSYRVDLGDYTF
TRBV5-4,.,TRBD1,TRBJ1-4,TGTGCCAGCAGCTTTAGACAGGGGGCGGGTGAAAAACTGTTTTTT,CASSFRQGAGEKLFF
TRBV6-5,.,TRBD1,TRBJ1-2,TGTGCCAGCAGTTACGGGACAGGGGCCACCGTCGGCTACACCTTC,CASSYGTGATVGYTF
TRBV30,.,.,TRBJ2-5,TGTGCCTGGACAGGCAAGGGTCGGGCGTCAGAGACCCAGTACTTC,CAWTGKGRASETQYF
TRBV6-5,.,.,TRBJ1-2,TGTGCCAGCAGCACCGGGGGCGCCAGCTATGGCTACACCTTC,CASSTGGASYGYTF
TRBV6-4,.,.,TRBJ2-6,TGTGCCAGCAGTGACTCGATAGCTGGGGCCAACGTCCTGACTTTC,CASSDSIAGANVLTF
TRBV4-3,once,TRBD2,TRBJ2-3,TGCGCCAGCAGCCAAGATATCGGGCTAGCGGGGGGAACCGGTACGCAGTATTTT,CASSQDIGLAGGTGTQYF
TRBV19,.,TRBD1,TRBJ1-1,TGTGCCAGTAAACAGGGGGCCGAGGACACTGAAGCTTTCTTT,CASKQGAEDTEAFF
TRBV6-1,.,TRBD2,TRBJ2-7,TGTGCCAGCAGTGAAGGGGGACTAGCGGGAGGGACCTACGAGCAGTACTTC,CASSEGGLAGGTYEQYF
TRBV11-2,.,.,TRBJ1-5,TGTGCCAGCAGCTTAGGGAGGGGGGTCGCCAATCAGCCCCAGCATTTT,CASSLGRGVANQPQHF
TRBV28,.,.,TRBJ1-2,TGTGCCAGCAGTTTGAAGGGGCGCTATGGCTACACCTTC,CASSLKGRYGYTF
TRBV5-6,.,TRBD1,TRBJ2-1,TGTGCCAGCAGCCCCGGGACAGGGTTCCACAATGAGCAGTTCTTC,CASSPGTGFHNEQFF
TRBV9,.,.,TRBJ1-4,TGTGCCAGCAGCGTACGGGGGGCTCTAACTAATGAAAAACTGTTTTTT,CASSVRGALTNEKLFF
TRBV5-4,.,.,TRBJ2-3,TGTGCCAGCAGCGCTGACGGATCTAGCACAGATACGCAGTATTTT,CASSADGSSTDTQYF
TRBV1,.,.,TRBJ1-2,TGCACCAGCAGCCCTGCTTTAGGGACTAACTATGGCTACACCTTC,CTSSPALGTNYGYTF
TRBV5-1,.,TRBD1,TRBJ1-3,TGCGCCAGCACCGACCACAGACAGGGAGGAAACACCATATATTTT,CASTDHRQGGNTIYF
TRBV27,.,.,TRBJ1-2,TGTGCCAGCAGTTTAGAGGGAAACTATGGCTACACCTTC,CASSLEGNYGYTF
TRBV29-1,.,.,TRBJ2-5,TGCAGCGTTCGGACGGGCTCGATGGTTTATGGGACCCAGTACTTC,CSVRTGSMVYGTQYF
TRBV7-9,.,.,TRBJ1-5,TGTGCCAGCAGCTCAGACGCCCAACCCCAGCATTTT,CASSSDAQPQHF
TRBV6-4,.,TRBD2,TRBJ2-2,TGTGCCAGCAGTGTACTAGCGGGAGTTGGTACCGGGGAGCTGTTTTTT,CASSVLAGVGTGELFF
TRBV28,.,.,TRBJ2-7,TGTGCCAGCGGGGGCACGGGAATCTACGAGCAGTACTTC,CASGGTGIYEQYF
TRBV19,.,.,TRBJ1-1,TGTGCCAGTAGTCTCCACTCGTCGGACACTGAAGCTTTCTTT,CASSLHSSDTEAFF
TRBV4-1,.,TRBD2,TRBJ2-3,TGCGCCAGCAGCCAGGGACCGGGGGGGCCCACAGATACGCAGTATTTT,CASSQGPGGPTDTQYF
TRBV6-1,.,.,TRBJ1-2,TGTGCCAGCCGGGTCGGGGATAACTATGGCTACACCTTC,CASRVGDNYGYTF
TRBV5-1,.,.,TRBJ1-5,TGCGCCAGCAGCTTGACAGGGCAAGTCAATCAGCCCCAGCATTTT,CASSLTGQVNQPQHF
TRBV7-2,.,.,TRBJ2-3,TGTGCCAGCAGCCCTACCCTGAGCCACACAGATACGCAGTATTTT,CASSPTLSHTDTQYF
TRBV5-1,.,.,TRBJ1-2,TGCGCCAGCAGCTTCGCAGGGGATGGCTACACCTTC,CASSFAGDGYTF
TRBV28,few,.,TRBJ1-5,TGTGCGACGACGGGGCCCCATCAGCCCCAGCATTTT,CATTGPHQPQHF
TRBV6-5,few,.,TRBJ1-2,TGTGCCAGCAGAATGCCCGGGGCAGGGAGGTATGGCTACACCTTC,CASRMPGAGRYGYTF
TRBV7-2,.,TRBD1,TRBJ1-3,TGTGCCAGCAGCCCGGACAGGGCTGGAAACACCATATATTTT,CASSPDRAGNTIYF
TRBV6-6,.,.,TRBJ1-5,TGTGCCAGCAGAGATGGACAGTTTTTTTCGCCCCAGCATTTT,CASRDGQFFSPQHF
TRBV7-9,few,.,TRBJ2-1,TGTGCCAGCAGCTTAATATCTAATGAGCAGTTCTTC,CASSLISNEQFF
TRBV6-4,.,.,TRBJ2-1,TGTGCCAGCAGTGATGTGGGGCAGGGGTCCTACAATGAGCAGTTCTTC,CASSDVGQGSYNEQFF
TRBV4-3,.,.,TRBJ1-1,TGCGCCAGCAGCCGAGAAGCAGGGGACGTTCGGACTGAAGCTTTCTTT,CASSREAGDVRTEAFF
TRBV7-2,.,.,TRBJ1-5,TGTGCCAGCAGCCCCAGTTGGGGTGGCAATCAGCCCCAGCATTTT,CASSPSWGGNQPQHF